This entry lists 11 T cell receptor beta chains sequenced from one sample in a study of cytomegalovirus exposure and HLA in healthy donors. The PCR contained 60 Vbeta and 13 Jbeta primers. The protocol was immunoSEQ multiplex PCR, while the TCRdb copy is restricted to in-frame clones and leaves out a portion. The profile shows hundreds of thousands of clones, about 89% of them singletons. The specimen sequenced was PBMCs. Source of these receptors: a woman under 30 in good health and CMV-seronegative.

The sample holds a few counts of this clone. The CDR3 sequence: CASSALAGVFDEQFF. Written as DNA, the CDR3 is TGCGCCAGCAGCGCGCTAGCGGGAGTTTTTGATGAGCAGTTCTTC. This chain connects TRBV5-1 to TRBJ2-1; 10 bases are shared with TRBD2. In germline, CDR1 is SGHRS, CDR2 YFSETQ. The CDR3 covers 15 residues. With 4 bases clipped from V and 8 bases from J, the junction kept 9 bases outside the gene matches.

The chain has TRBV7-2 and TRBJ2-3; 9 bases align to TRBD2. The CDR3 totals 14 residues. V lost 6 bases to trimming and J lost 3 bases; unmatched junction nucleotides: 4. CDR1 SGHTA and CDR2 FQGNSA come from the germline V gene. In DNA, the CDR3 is TGTGCCAGCAGACGCGGGGGGGCTACAGATACGCAGTATTTT. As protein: CASRRGGATDTQYF.

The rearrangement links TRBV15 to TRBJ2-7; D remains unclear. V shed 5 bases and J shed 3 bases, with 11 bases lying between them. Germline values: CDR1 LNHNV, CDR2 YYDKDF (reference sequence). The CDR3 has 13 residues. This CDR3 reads CATSAGLGYEQYF. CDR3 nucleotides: TGTGCCACCAGCGCTGGTCTAGGCTACGAGCAGTACTTC.

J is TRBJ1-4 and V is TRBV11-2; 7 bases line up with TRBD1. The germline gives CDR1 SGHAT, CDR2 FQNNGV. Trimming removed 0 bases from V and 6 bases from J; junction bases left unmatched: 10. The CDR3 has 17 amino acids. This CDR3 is CASSLDPRDSNYEKLFF. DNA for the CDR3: TGTGCCAGCAGCTTAGATCCCCGGGACAGTAATTATGAAAAACTGTTTTTT.

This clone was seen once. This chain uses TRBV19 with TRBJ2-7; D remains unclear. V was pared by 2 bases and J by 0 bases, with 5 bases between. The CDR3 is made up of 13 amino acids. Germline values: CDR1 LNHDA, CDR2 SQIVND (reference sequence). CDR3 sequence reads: CASSITSSYEQYF. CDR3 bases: TGTGCCAGTAGTATAACGAGCTCCTACGAGCAGTACTTC.

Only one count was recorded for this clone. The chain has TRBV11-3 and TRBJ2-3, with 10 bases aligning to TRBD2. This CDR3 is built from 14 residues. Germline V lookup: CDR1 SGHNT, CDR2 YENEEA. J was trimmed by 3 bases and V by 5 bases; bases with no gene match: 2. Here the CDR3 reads CASSTSGNTDTQYF. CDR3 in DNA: TGTGCCAGCAGCACTAGCGGGAATACAGATACGCAGTATTTT.

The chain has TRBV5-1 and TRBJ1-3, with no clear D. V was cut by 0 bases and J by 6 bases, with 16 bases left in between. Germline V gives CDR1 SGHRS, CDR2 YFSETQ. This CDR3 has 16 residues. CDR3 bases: TGCGCCAGCAGCTTGGGTCAAGTACGGGAAGAAAACACCATATATTTT. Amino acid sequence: CASSLGQVREENTIYF.

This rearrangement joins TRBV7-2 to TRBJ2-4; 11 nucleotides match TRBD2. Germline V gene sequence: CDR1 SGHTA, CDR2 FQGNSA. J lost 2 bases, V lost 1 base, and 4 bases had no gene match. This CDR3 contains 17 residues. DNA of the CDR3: TGTGCCAGCAGCTTAGATCTAGCGGGAGGTCCCAAAAACATTCAGTACTTC. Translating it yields CASSLDLAGGPKNIQYF.

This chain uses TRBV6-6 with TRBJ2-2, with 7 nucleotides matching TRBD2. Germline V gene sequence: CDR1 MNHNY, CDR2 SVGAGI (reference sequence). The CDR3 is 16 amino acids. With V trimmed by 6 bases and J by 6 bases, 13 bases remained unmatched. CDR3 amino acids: CASSLPFGGGPGELFF. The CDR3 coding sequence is TGTGCCAGCAGCCTTCCTTTCGGGGGAGGGCCCGGGGAGCTGTTTTTT.

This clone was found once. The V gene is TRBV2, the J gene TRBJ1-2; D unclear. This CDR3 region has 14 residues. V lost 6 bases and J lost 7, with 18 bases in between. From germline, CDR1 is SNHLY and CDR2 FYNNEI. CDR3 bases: TGTGCCAGCAGGCGGGCCTCGTCGGATCCTGGCTACACCTTC. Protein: CASRRASSDPGYTF.

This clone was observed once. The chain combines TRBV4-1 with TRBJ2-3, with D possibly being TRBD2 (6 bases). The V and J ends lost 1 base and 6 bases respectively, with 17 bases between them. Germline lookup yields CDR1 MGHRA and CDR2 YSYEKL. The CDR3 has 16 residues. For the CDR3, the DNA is TGCGCCAGCAGCCAAGTAGGTCGAACCCGGGGGGATACGCAGTATTTT. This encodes CASSQVGRTRGDTQYF.